This T cell receptor beta chain was sequenced for a study of cytomegalovirus exposure and HLA in healthy donors. Primers included in the PCR were 60 Vbeta and 13 Jbeta primers. As processed by the authors: Later analysis identified around 85 million unique TCR beta chains, about 10 million shared. The repertoire was sequenced with immunoSEQ multiplex PCR; TCRdb's copy has only in-frame clones and lacks some. For V, J and clone size, that table is used; D and trimming come from the DNA. This table has 65,000 to 85,000 clones, 72% appearing once. Germline V gene sequence: CDR1 MGHDK, CDR2 SYGVNS. Trimming removed 4 bases from V and 8 bases from J; junction bases left unmatched: 8. The CDR3 sequence is 14 residues long. Healthy bone marrow donors made up the cohort.

The TCR comes from a man aged 55 to 70 in good health and CMV-seropositive. The chain employs TRBV25-1 and TRBJ2-1; 7 bases line up with TRBD2. Sequenced input: PBMCs. This CDR3 reads CASSVLGSGDEQFF. The CDR3 nucleotides are TGTGCCAGCAGTGTCCTCGGGAGCGGGGATGAGCAGTTCTTC.